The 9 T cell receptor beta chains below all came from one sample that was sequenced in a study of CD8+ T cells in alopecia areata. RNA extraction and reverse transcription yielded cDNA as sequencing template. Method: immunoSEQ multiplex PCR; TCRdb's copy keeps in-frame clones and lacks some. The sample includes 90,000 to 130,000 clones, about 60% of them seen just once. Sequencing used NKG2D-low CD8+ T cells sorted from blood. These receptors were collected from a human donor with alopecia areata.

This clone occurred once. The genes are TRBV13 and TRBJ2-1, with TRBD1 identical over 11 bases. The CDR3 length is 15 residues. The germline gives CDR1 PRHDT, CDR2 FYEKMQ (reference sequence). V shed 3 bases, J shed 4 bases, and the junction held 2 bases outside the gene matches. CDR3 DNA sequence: TGTGCCAGCAGCTTGGGACAGGGGGTGTACAATGAGCAGTTCTTC. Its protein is CASSLGQGVYNEQFF.

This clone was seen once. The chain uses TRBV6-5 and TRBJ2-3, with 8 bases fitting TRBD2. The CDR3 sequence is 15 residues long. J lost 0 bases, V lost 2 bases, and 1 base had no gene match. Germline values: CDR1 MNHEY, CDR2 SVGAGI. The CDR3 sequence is CASSYTGGSTDTQYF. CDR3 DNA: TGTGCCAGCAGTTACACGGGAGGGAGCACAGATACGCAGTATTTT.

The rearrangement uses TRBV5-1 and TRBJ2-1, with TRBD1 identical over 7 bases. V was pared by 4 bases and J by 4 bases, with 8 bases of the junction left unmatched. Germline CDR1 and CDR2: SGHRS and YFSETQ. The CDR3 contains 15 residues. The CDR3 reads CASSITGTEYNEQFF. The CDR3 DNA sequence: TGCGCCAGCAGCATAACCGGGACAGAGTACAATGAGCAGTTCTTC.

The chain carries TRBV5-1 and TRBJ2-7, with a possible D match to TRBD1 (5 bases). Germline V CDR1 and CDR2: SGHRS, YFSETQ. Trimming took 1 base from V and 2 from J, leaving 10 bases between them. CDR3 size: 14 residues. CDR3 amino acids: CASSLRQGPYEQYF. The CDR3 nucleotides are TGCGCCAGCAGCTTGCGTCAGGGTCCCTACGAGCAGTACTTC.

CDR3 region: CASSNRGQNTEAFF. The CDR3 bases are TGTGCCAGCAGTAACCGGGGTCAAAACACTGAAGCTTTCTTT. The chain employs TRBV6-5 and TRBJ1-1; no reliable D call. Germline V lookup: CDR1 MNHEY, CDR2 SVGAGI. The CDR3 loop spans 14 amino acids. Trimming took off 5 bases at V and 2 bases at J, with 12 bases between the two ends.

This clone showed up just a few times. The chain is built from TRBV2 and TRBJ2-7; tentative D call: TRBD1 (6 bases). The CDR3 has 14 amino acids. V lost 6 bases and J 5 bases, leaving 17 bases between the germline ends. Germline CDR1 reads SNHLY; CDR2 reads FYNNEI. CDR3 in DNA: TGTGCCAGCAGACAAAGACAGGCCCCTAACGAGCAGTACTTC. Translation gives CASRQRQAPNEQYF. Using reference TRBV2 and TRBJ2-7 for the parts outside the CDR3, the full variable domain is EPEVTQTPSHQVTQMGQEVILRCVPISNHLYFYWYRQILGQKVEFLVSFYNNEISEKSEIFDDQFSVERPDGSNFTLKIRSTKLEDSAMYFCASRQRQAPNEQYFGPGTRLTVT.

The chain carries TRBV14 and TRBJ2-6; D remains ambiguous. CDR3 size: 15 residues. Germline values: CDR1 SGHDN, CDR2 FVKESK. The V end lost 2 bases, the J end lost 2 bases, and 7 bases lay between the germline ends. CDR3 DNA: TGTGCCAGCAGCCAACTGGTAGCTGGGGCCAACGTCCTGACTTTC. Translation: CASSQLVAGANVLTF.

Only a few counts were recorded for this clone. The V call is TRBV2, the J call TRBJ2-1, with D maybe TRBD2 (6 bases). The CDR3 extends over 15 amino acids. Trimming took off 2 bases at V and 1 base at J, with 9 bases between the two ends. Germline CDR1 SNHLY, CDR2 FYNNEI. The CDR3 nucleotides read TGTGCCAGCAGTGAATTGGGGGGTTCCTACAATGAGCAGTTCTTC. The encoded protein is CASSELGGSYNEQFF.

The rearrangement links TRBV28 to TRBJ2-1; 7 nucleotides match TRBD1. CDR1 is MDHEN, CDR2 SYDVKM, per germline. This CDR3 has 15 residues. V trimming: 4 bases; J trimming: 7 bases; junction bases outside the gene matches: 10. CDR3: CASSSPDGTENEQFF. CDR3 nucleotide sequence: TGTGCCAGCAGTTCCCCGGACGGGACAGAGAATGAGCAGTTCTTC.